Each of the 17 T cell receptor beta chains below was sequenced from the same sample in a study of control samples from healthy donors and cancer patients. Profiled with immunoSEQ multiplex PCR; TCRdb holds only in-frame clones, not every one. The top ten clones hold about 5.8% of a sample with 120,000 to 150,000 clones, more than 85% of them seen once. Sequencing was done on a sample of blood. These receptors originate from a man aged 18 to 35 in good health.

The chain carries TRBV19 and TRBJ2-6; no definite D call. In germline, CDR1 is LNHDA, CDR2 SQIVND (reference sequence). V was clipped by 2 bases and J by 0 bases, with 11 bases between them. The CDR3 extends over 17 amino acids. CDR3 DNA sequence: TGTGCCAGTAGTATAATTAAACGTAGCTCTGGGGCCAACGTCCTGACTTTC. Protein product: CASSIIKRSSGANVLTF.

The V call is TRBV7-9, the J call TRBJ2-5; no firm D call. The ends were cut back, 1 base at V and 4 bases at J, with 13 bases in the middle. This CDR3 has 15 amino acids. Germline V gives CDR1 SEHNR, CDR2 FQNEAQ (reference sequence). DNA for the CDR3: TGTGCCAGCAGCTTAGTACGGCTCATGGGAGAGACCCAGTACTTC. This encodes CASSLVRLMGETQYF.

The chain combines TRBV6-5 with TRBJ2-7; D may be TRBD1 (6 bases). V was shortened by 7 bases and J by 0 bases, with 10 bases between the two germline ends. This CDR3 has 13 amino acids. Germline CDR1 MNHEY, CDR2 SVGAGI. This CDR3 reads CASTGTNSYEQYF. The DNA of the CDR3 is TGTGCCAGCACTGGGACAAACTCCTACGAGCAGTACTTC.

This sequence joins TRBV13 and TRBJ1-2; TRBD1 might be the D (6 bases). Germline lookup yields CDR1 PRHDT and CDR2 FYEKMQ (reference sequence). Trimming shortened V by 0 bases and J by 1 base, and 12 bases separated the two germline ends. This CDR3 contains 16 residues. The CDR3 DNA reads TGTGCCAGCAGCTTAGGGGACCGAGGGGGTAACTATGGCTACACCTTC. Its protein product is CASSLGDRGGNYGYTF. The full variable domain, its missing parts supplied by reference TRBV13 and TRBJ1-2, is AAGVIQSPRHLIKEKRETATLKCYPIPRHDTVYWYQQGPGQDPQFLISFYEKMQSDKGSIPDRFSAQQFSDYHSELNMSSLELGDSALYFCASSLGDRGGNYGYTFGSGTRLTVV.

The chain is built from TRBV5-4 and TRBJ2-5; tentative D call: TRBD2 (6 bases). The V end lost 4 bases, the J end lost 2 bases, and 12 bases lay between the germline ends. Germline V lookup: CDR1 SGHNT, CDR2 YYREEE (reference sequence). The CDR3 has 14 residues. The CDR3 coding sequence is TGTGCCAGCAGCGTCGCGGGACTTCAAGAGACCCAGTACTTC. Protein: CASSVAGLQETQYF.

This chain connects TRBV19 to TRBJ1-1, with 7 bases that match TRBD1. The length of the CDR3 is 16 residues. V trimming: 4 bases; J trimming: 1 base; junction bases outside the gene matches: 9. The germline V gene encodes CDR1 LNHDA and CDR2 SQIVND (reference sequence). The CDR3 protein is CASSTGVEGANTEAFF. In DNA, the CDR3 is TGTGCCAGTAGTACGGGGGTCGAGGGGGCGAACACTGAAGCTTTCTTT.

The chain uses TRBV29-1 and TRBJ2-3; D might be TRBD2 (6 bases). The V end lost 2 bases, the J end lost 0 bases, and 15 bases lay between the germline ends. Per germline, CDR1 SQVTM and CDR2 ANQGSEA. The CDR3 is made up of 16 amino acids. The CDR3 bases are TGCAGCGTTGAACCGGGGACTTATTCTAGCACAGATACGCAGTATTTT. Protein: CSVEPGTYSSTDTQYF.

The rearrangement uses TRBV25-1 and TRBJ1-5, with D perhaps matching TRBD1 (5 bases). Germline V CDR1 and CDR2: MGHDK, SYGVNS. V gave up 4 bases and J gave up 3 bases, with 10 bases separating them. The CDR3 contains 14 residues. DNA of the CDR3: TGTGCCAGCAGTGTCGGGGCATTCAATCAGCCCCAGCATTTT. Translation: CASSVGAFNQPQHF.

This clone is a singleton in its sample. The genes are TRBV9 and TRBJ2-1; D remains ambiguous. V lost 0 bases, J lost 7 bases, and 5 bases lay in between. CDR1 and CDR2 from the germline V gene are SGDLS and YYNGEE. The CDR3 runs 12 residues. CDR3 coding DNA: TGTGCCAGCAGCGTAGGCTCAAATGAGCAGTTCTTC. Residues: CASSVGSNEQFF.

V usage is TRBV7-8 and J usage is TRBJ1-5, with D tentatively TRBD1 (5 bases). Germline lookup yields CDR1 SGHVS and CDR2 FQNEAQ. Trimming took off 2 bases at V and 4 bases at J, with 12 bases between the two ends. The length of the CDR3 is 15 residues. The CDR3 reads CASSLLGRGNQPQHF. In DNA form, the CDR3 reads TGTGCCAGCAGCTTACTGGGACGGGGGAATCAGCCCCAGCATTTT.

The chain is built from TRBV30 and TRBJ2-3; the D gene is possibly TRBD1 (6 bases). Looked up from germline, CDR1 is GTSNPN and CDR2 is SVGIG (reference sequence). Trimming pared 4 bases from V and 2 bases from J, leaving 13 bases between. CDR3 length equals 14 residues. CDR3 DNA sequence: TGTGCCTGGAATGGGGGCCAGCTCACAGATACGCAGTATTTT. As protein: CAWNGGQLTDTQYF.

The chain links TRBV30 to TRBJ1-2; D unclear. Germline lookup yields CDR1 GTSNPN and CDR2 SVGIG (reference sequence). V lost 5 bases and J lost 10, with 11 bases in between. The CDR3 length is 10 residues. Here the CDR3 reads CAWYLLTYTF. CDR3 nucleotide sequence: TGTGCCTGGTACCTTTTGACCTACACCTTC. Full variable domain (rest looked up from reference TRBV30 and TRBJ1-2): SQTIHQWPATLVQPVGSPLSLECTVEGTSNPNLYWYRQAAGRGLQLLFYSVGIGQISSEVPQNLSASRPQDRQFILSSKKLLLSDSGFYLCAWYLLTYTFGSGTRLTVV.

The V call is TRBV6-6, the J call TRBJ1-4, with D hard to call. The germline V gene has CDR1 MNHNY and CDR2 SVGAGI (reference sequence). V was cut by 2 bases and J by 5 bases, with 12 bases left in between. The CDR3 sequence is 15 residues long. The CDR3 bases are TGTGCCAGCAGTTACGGGCAGGCATCAAATGAAAAACTGTTTTTT. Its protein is CASSYGQASNEKLFF.

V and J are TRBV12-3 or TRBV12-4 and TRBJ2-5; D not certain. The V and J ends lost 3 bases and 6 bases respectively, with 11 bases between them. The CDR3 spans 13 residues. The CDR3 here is CASSLSEQQTQYF. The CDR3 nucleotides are TGTGCCAGCAGTTTGTCGGAGCAGCAGACCCAGTACTTC.

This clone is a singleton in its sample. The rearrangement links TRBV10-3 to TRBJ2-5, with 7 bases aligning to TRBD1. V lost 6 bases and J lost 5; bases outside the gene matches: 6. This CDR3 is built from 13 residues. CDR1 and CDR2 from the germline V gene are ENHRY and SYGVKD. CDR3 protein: CAIRDRAGETQYF. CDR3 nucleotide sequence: TGTGCCATCAGAGACAGGGCCGGGGAGACCCAGTACTTC.

In DNA, the CDR3 is TGTGCCAGTAGTTCCCGGACCGGGACACCTAACAATGAGCAGTTCTTC. Its translation: CASSSRTGTPNNEQFF. This chain joins TRBV19 and TRBJ2-1; perhaps TRBD1 as D (6 bases). Germline V gene lookup returns CDR1 LNHDA and CDR2 SQIVND (reference sequence). The V and J ends lost 5 bases and 5 bases respectively, with 19 bases between them. The CDR3 runs to 16 residues.

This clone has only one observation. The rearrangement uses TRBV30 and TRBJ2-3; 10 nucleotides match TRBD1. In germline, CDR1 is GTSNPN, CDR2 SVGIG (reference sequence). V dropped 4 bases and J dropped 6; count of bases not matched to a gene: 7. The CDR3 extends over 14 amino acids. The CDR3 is CAWIAGTGVDTQYF. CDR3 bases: TGTGCCTGGATCGCCGGGACAGGGGTCGATACGCAGTATTTT.